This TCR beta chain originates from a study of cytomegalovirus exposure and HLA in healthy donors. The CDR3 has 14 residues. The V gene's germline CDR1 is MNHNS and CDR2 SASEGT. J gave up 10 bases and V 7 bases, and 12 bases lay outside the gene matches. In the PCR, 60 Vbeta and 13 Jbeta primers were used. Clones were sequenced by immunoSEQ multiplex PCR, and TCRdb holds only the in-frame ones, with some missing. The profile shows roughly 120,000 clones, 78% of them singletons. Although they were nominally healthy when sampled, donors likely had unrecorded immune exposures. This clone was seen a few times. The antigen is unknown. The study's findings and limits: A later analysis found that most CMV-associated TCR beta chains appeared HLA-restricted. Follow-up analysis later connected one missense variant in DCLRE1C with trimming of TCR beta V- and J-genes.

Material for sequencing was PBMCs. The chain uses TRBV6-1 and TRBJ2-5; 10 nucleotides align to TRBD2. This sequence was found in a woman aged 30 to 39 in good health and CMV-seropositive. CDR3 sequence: CASTPRLAGDNQYF. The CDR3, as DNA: TGTGCCAGCACCCCGAGGCTAGCGGGGGACAACCAGTACTTC.